This TCR beta chain derives from a study of blood T cell repertoires in COVID-19. As for the study in general: The United States, Italy and Spain provided the acute and convalescent COVID-19 samples.

The assay was immunoSEQ multiplex PCR, and TCRdb's table has in-frame clones only and misses some. Of 150,000 to 200,000 clones in the sample, around 80% were seen once. The specimen sequenced was peripheral blood. This TCR was recovered from a woman aged 55-75 years with acute or convalescent COVID-19.

CDR3 DNA: TGCGCCAGCCCCTGGGGAGGCCCTGAAGCTTTCTTT. This translates into CASPWGGPEAFF. The J gene is TRBJ1-1, the V gene TRBV10-1; D gene ambiguous. Between the trimmed V and J ends, which lost 8 bases and 6 bases, there was a span of 13 bases. Germline CDR1 reads WNHNN; CDR2 reads SYGVQD (reference sequence). The CDR3 has 12 residues.